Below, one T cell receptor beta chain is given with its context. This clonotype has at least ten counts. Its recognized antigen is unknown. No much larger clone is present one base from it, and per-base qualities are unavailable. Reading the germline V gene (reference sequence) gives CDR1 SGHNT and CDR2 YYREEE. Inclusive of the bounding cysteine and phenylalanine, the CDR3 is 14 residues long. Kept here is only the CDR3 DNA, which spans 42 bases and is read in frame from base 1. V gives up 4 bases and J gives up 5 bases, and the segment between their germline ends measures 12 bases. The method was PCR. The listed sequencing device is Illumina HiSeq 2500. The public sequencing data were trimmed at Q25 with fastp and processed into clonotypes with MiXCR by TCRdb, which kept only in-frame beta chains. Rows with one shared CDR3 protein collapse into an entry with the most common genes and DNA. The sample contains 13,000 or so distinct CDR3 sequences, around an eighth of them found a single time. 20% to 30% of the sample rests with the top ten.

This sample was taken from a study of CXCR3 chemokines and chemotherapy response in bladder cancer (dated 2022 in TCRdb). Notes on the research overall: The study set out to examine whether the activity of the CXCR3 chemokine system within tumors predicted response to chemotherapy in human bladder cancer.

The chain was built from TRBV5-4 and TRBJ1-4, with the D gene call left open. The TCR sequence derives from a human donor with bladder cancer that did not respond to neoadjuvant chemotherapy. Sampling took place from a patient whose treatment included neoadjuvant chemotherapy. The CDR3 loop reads CASSPTVKNEKLFF. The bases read TGTGCCAGCAGCCCGACTGTCAAGAATGAAAAACTGTTTTTT.